The 9 T cell receptor beta chains presented below share a single source sample, sequenced in a study of identical twins (dated by TCRdb to the mid-2010s). Libraries were constructed by 5' RACE. TCRdb names Illumina HiSeq 2000 as the instrument used. TCRdb redid the processing of the public reads, applying fastp at Q25 and MiXCR, and retained in-frame beta chains. Every entry covers one CDR3 protein and lists the most common genes and DNA from its rows. The sample yields around 1.7 million distinct CDR3 sequences; around a third were counted once. The ten largest clones take up about 0.27% of the sample. Sequenced input: cord blood. All receptors come from a newborn girl in good health.

This clonotype was detected a few times. The V gene is TRBV29-1, the J gene TRBJ2-5, with D perhaps matching TRBD1 or TRBD2 (5 bases each). The CDR3 length is 13 residues. Germline assignment: CDR1 SQVTM and CDR2 ANQGSEA. Trimming pared 1 base from V and 11 bases from J, leaving 17 bases between. In DNA, the CDR3 is TGCAGCGTTGAAGGGGGGATCGCCGGTGGGCAGTACTTC. Translating gives CSVEGGIAGGQYF.

V is TRBV25-1 and J is TRBJ2-7; tentatively, D is TRBD1 (6 bases). The length of the CDR3 is 14 residues. In germline, CDR1 is MGHDK, CDR2 SYGVNS. The V and J ends lost 1 base and 3 bases respectively, with 10 bases between them. The CDR3 region is CASSESGTFYEQYF. For the CDR3, the DNA is TGTGCCAGCAGTGAATCGGGGACATTCTACGAGCAGTACTTC.

This clonotype showed up just a few times. The J gene is TRBJ1-4, the V gene TRBV27, with a weak D call TRBD1 (5 bases). The germline CDR1 and CDR2 sequences are MNHEY and SMNVEV (reference sequence). The CDR3 has 13 residues. V lost 3 bases and J lost 16, with 18 bases in between. The DNA for the CDR3 is TGTGCCAGCAGTTTTAGGTCCGGGACCCTTGAGTTTTTT. Its translation is CASSFRSGTLEFF.

The chain joins TRBV4-2 to TRBJ2-7, with 9 bases aligning to TRBD1. The V gene end was trimmed by 8 bases and the J gene end by 7 bases; junction bases not matched to a gene: 12. The CDR3 totals 14 residues. CDR1 and CDR2 from the germline V gene are LGHNA and YNFKEQ. CDR3 loop: CASSRDREYNEQYF. As DNA, the CDR3 is TGTGCCAGCTCCCGGGACAGGGAGTACAATGAGCAGTACTTC.

In regard to this clonotype: A much bigger clone sits one base away, suggesting this may be a read error. The chain joins TRBV29-1 to TRBJ2-5, with D possibly TRBD1 on 5 matching bases. Per germline, CDR1 SQVTM and CDR2 ANQGSEA. V gave up 3 bases and J gave up 11 bases, with 22 bases separating them. CDR3 length: 14 residues. CDR3: CSVDGWGLYNEQYF. The CDR3 nucleotides read TGCAGCGTTGATGGGTGGGGCCTCTACAATGAGCAGTACTTC.

This clonotype was recorded a few times. At one boundary the junction diverges from the germline segment, which might be a read error. The CDR3 DNA is TGCGCCAGCAGCCAAGCCGGGGGGGGTTCCACAGATACGCAGTATTTT. Translating it yields CASSQAGGGSTDTQYF. The genes are TRBV3-1 and TRBJ2-3; 8 bases map to TRBD2. The CDR3 covers 16 residues. Germline V gene sequence: CDR1 LGHDT, CDR2 YNNKEL (reference sequence).

V usage is TRBV6-1 and J usage is TRBJ2-5; D gene unclear. Germline values: CDR1 MNHNS, CDR2 SASEGT. The CDR3 runs to 16 residues. V lost 2 bases and J lost 4, with 17 bases in between. CDR3 in DNA: TGTGCCAGCAGTGAAACTCATGGCGGACGGTCAGAGACCCAGTACTTC. It encodes CASSETHGGRSETQYF.

This clonotype appeared many times. This chain connects TRBV20-1 to TRBJ2-4; 10 bases line up with TRBD2. This CDR3 has 16 residues. Germline values: CDR1 DFQATT, CDR2 SNEGSKA (reference sequence). CDR3: CSAGGWGLALQNIQYF. DNA for the CDR3: TGCAGCGCCGGGGGGTGGGGACTAGCGCTGCAAAACATTCAGTACTTC.

The genes are TRBV28 and TRBJ2-7; D might be TRBD2 (5 bases). In germline, CDR1 is MDHEN, CDR2 SYDVKM. The ends were cut back, 3 bases at V and 5 bases at J, with 20 bases in the middle. This CDR3 region has 16 residues. The CDR3 reads CASSLPAGLQVHEQYF. Written as DNA, the CDR3 is TGTGCCAGCAGTTTGCCCGCGGGCCTCCAGGTCCACGAGCAGTACTTC.